The 18 T cell receptor beta chains presented below share a single source sample, sequenced in a study of T cell responses to AZD1222 COVID-19 vaccine (dated by TCRdb to the early 2020s). Libraries were constructed by the immunoSEQ multiplex PCR assay. What TCRdb holds here is the immuneACCESS table cut down to in-frame rearrangements. Part of the clones is not present; checked against another copy, under half of the missing clones reflect an unresolved V gene, and the others are unexplained. This sample holds approximately 160,000 clones; 90% were observed only once. The leading ten clones occupy approximately 1.6% of the sample. Sample time point, as interpreted from the label and publication: baseline before first vaccination. The sequencing used peripheral blood, collected on day 0 of AZD1222 vaccination. These receptors came from an adult in good health.

The chain uses TRBV9 and TRBJ1-6, with D perhaps matching TRBD1 (5 bases). V was trimmed by 0 bases and J by 6 bases, leaving 10 bases between them. This CDR3 has 15 amino acids. The germline V gene encodes CDR1 SGDLS and CDR2 YYNGEE. Written as DNA, the CDR3 is TGTGCCAGCAGCGTAGCGGGGGACGTTAATTCACCCCTCCACTTT. It encodes CASSVAGDVNSPLHF.

This sequence joins TRBV27 and TRBJ1-1; D gene unclear. CDR1 and CDR2 from the germline V gene are MNHEY and SMNVEV (reference sequence). V lost 5 bases, J lost 0 bases, and 13 bases lay in between. This CDR3 has 15 residues. The chain's CDR3 is CASSPRRLMNTEAFF. For the CDR3, the DNA is TGTGCCAGCAGTCCGAGACGGCTGATGAACACTGAAGCTTTCTTT.

This clone appeared a few times. The chain is built from TRBV11-2 and TRBJ2-2; tentatively, D is TRBD1 or TRBD2 (6 bases each). V was shortened by 3 bases and J by 4 bases, with 12 bases between the two germline ends. From germline, CDR1 is SGHAT and CDR2 FQNNGV. The CDR3 extends over 15 amino acids. The CDR3, as DNA: TGTGCCAGCAGCTTTTGGGGGGCGAGCACCGGGGAGCTGTTTTTT. This encodes CASSFWGASTGELFF.

This clone was seen a handful of times. This chain uses TRBV7-9 with TRBJ1-2; D is uncertain. CDR3 size: 16 residues. Germline V gene lookup returns CDR1 SEHNR and CDR2 FQNEAQ (reference sequence). V lost 4 bases and J lost 5, with 20 bases in between. This CDR3 is CASSSSRDLTRYGYTF. CDR3 in DNA: TGTGCCAGCAGCTCCTCGAGAGACCTAACCCGATATGGCTACACCTTC. The whole variable domain, filled in from reference TRBV7-9 and TRBJ1-2, reads DTGVSQNPRHKITKRGQNVTFRCDPISEHNRLYWYRQTLGQGPEFLTYFQNEAQLEKSRLLSDRFSAERPKGSFSTLEIQRTEQGDSAMYLCASSSSRDLTRYGYTFGSGTRLTVV.

The chain links TRBV7-6 to TRBJ2-1; 8 nucleotides match TRBD1. J was trimmed by 0 bases and V by 5 bases; bases with no gene match: 3. Germline CDR1 is SGHVS and CDR2 is FNYEAQ. The CDR3 loop spans 15 amino acids. The CDR3 spells CASSRTGSSYNEQFF. CDR3 coding DNA: TGTGCCAGCAGCCGGACAGGGAGCTCCTACAATGAGCAGTTCTTC.

This rearrangement joins TRBV7-9 to TRBJ1-2, with unresolved D. This CDR3 is built from 12 residues. Germline values: CDR1 SEHNR, CDR2 FQNEAQ (reference sequence). The V end lost 6 bases, the J end lost 2 bases, and 7 bases lay between the germline ends. The DNA for the CDR3 is TGTGCCAGCAGTGGAAGAAACTATGGCTACACCTTC. Protein sequence: CASSGRNYGYTF.

The J gene is TRBJ1-6, the V gene TRBV3-1 (or the pseudogene TRBV3-2); 8 nucleotides line up with TRBD1. This CDR3 contains 15 residues. Germline V gene data show CDR1 as LGHDT and CDR2 as YNNKEL (reference sequence). The junction had 2 bases not matched to a gene; V was cut back by 5 bases and J by 2 bases. The CDR3, as DNA: TGTGCCAGCAGCTCACAGGGGGCCTATAATTCACCCCTCCACTTT. It specifies CASSSQGAYNSPLHF.

The V call is TRBV4-2, the J call TRBJ2-7; the D gene is possibly TRBD1 (6 bases). V shed 1 base and J shed 3 bases, with 10 bases lying between them. The CDR3 runs to 14 residues. From germline, CDR1 is LGHNA and CDR2 YNFKEQ. CDR3 in DNA: TGTGCCAGCAGCCAAGGACAGGAGTTCTACGAGCAGTACTTC. Its translation: CASSQGQEFYEQYF.

The CDR3, as DNA: TGCGCCAGCAGCCAAGACCGGGACAGGGGGTGGAGGCCCTACGAGCAGTACTTC. Protein sequence: CASSQDRDRGWRPYEQYF. The chain recombines TRBV4-3 with TRBJ2-7; 11 nucleotides align to TRBD1. Per germline, CDR1 LGHNA and CDR2 YSLEER. With 0 bases clipped from V and 2 bases from J, the junction kept 9 bases outside the gene matches. The CDR3 has 18 amino acids.

The sample holds many counts of this clone. J is TRBJ2-2 and V is TRBV6-4; weak D call: TRBD1 (6 bases). Per germline, CDR1 MRHNA and CDR2 SNTAGT. There are 13 residues in the CDR3. The ends were cut back, 2 bases at V and 5 bases at J, with 6 bases in the middle. The CDR3 DNA sequence: TGTGCCAGCAGTGACGGGACAACCGGGGAGCTGTTTTTT. It yields the protein CASSDGTTGELFF.

V and J are TRBV7-9 and TRBJ2-2; the D gene could be TRBD1 or TRBD2 (5 bases each). Germline V gene sequence: CDR1 SEHNR, CDR2 FQNEAQ (reference sequence). V dropped 5 bases and J dropped 9 bases, with 19 bases sitting between them. The CDR3 loop spans 15 amino acids. CDR3 DNA sequence: TGTGCCAGCAGCCCCCCCGGGGCAGGGTCCCGGGAGCTGTTTTTT. Its translation is CASSPPGAGSRELFF.

The J gene is TRBJ2-7, the V gene TRBV27, with 11 bases lining up with TRBD1. This CDR3 has 17 residues. Germline CDR1 and CDR2: MNHEY and SMNVEV (reference sequence). Trimming took 4 bases from V and 4 from J; bases not matched to a gene: 12. CDR3 in amino acids: CASSSRTGGRSIYEQYF. CDR3 DNA: TGTGCCAGCAGTTCCCGGACAGGGGGCCGTTCGATTTACGAGCAGTACTTC.

The J gene is TRBJ1-6, the V gene TRBV9; D remains unclear. This CDR3 has 15 amino acids. Per the germline V gene, CDR1 is SGDLS and CDR2 is YYNGEE. Deletions cut 4 bases from V and 10 bases from J, with 18 bases between. CDR3 nucleotides: TGTGCCAGCAGCCCTCTCCAAGGAGCAGAGTCACCCCTCCACTTT. Protein sequence: CASSPLQGAESPLHF.

This chain's CDR3 is CASTPDTLNTEAFF. CDR3 bases: TGTGCCAGCACCCCGGACACCCTGAACACTGAAGCTTTCTTT. The chain is built from TRBV7-2 and TRBJ1-1, with a possible D match to TRBD1 (5 bases). Germline V gene lookup returns CDR1 SGHTA and CDR2 FQGNSA. The CDR3 sequence is 14 residues long. V lost 7 bases and J 0 bases, leaving 12 bases between the germline ends.

The chain combines TRBV19 with TRBJ1-1; D is uncertain. CDR3 length equals 14 residues. CDR1 is LNHDA and CDR2 is SQIVND in the germline V gene (reference sequence). V lost 10 bases and J 5 bases, leaving 20 bases between the germline ends. The CDR3 coding sequence is TGTGCCAACCTCGTCCCGGGGTTGCGGACTGAAGCTTTCTTT. Protein product: CANLVPGLRTEAFF.

CDR3 amino acids: CASSRGTGRTSDQPQHF. CDR3 DNA sequence: TGTGCCAGCAGTAGGGGAACAGGGCGGACTAGTGATCAGCCCCAGCATTTT. This sequence joins TRBV27 and TRBJ1-5; perhaps TRBD1 as D (6 bases). CDR3 length: 17 amino acids. Looked up from germline, CDR1 is MNHEY and CDR2 is SMNVEV (reference sequence). Trimming took 5 bases from V and 5 from J, leaving 22 bases between them.

The J gene is TRBJ2-5, the V gene TRBV7-9; the D gene is possibly TRBD2 (6 bases). The germline V gene encodes CDR1 SEHNR and CDR2 FQNEAQ (reference sequence). This CDR3 region has 16 residues. Deletions cut 5 bases from V and 5 bases from J, with 21 bases between. The CDR3 loop reads CASSLPGGAPAETQYF. As DNA, the CDR3 is TGTGCCAGCAGCCTCCCCGGCGGGGCCCCGGCGGAGACCCAGTACTTC.

This clone has a single count. The chain employs TRBV7-6 and TRBJ2-1, with TRBD2 matching over 13 bases. Looked up from germline, CDR1 is SGHVS and CDR2 is FNYEAQ. The CDR3 has 17 amino acids. V shed 5 bases and J 5 bases; nucleotides not matched to a gene: 9. CDR3 residues: CASSPQGTSGAHNEQFF. The CDR3 DNA reads TGTGCCAGCAGCCCACAAGGGACTAGCGGGGCCCACAATGAGCAGTTCTTC. The complete variable domain, with remaining parts taken from reference TRBV7-6 and TRBJ2-1, reads GAGVSQSPRYKVTKRGQDVALRCDPISGHVSLYWYRQALGQGPEFLTYFNYEAQQDKSGLPNDRFSAERPEGSISTLTIQRTEQRDSAMYRCASSPQGTSGAHNEQFFGPGTRLTVL.